This TCR beta chain derives from a study of blood T cell repertoires in COVID-19. Turning to the study itself: Whether acute or convalescent, the COVID-19 samples came from the United States, Italy and Spain. T cells, B-cell-depleted T cells, or PBMCs supplied cDNA or gDNA.

Germline loops: CDR1 SEHNR, CDR2 FQNEAQ (reference sequence). Losses at the gene ends were 5 bases for V and 0 bases for J; bases not matched to a gene: 7. The CDR3 consists of 15 residues. Methods used by the authors: Reference gene primer amplification gave nucleated cell count estimates. Data came from immunoSEQ multiplex PCR; TCRdb stores just in-frame clones and leaves some out. V and J calls and clone size are those listed in that table; D and trimming were worked out from the DNA. The sample records 200,000 or so clones, under 90% being singletons. The rearrangement uses TRBV7-9 and TRBJ2-7; 7 nucleotides line up with TRBD2. The source is a woman aged 55-69 years who had recovered from COVID-19. Sequencing used peripheral blood. CDR3 sequence reads: CASSTPGGSSYEQYF. The CDR3 nucleotides are TGTGCCAGCAGCACACCGGGGGGATCCTCCTACGAGCAGTACTTC.